This TCR beta chain was identified during a study of blood T cell repertoires in COVID-19. For the study at large: Specimens from acute and convalescent COVID-19 originated in the United States, Italy and Spain. PBMCs, B-cell-depleted T cells, or T cells were the source of the cDNA or gDNA that made up the material.

As originally analysed: Researchers report that nucleated cell counts were estimated from reference gene primer amplification. Here immunoSEQ multiplex PCR was the method, and the copy in TCRdb shows in-frame clones only, minus some. D and trimming come from the DNA, and the V and J calls and clone size come from that table. The profile shows about 140,000 clones, around 83% of them singletons. The length of the CDR3 is 17 residues. The junction had 13 bases not matched to a gene; V was cut back by 0 bases and J by 10 bases. Germline CDR1 and CDR2: SGHTA and FQGTGA. The sequencing sample was made of peripheral blood. The source of this sequence is a human donor in a cohort sampled during active COVID-19. This chain connects TRBV7-3 to TRBJ2-1, with 9 bases aligning to TRBD2. CDR3 DNA sequence: TGTGCCAGCAGCTTAACGGTGGGGGGACTAGCCGGGGCGGAGCAGTTCTTC. Translating gives CASSLTVGGLAGAEQFF.